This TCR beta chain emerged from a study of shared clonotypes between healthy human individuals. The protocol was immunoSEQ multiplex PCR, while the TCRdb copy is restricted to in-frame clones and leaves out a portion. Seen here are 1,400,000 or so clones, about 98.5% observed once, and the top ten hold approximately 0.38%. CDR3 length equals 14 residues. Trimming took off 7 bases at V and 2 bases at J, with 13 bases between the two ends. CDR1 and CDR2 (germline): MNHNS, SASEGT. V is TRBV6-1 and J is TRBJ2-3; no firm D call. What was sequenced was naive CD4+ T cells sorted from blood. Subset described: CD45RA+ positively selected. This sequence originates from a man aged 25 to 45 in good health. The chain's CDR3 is CASKTGPLTDTQYF. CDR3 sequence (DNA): TGTGCCAGCAAAACCGGGCCACTCACAGATACGCAGTATTTT.